Listed here are 27 T cell receptor beta chains from one sample, sequenced in a study of regulatory T cells in long-lasting Graves disease. Stated time point: persistent/refractory GD, antithyroid drugs over 5 years with positive TRAb. Generation of the TCR library employed RNA extracted from PBMCs. Arm-PCR of CDR3 regions and iRepertoire HTBI primers were the basis on which TCR beta libraries were built. TCRdb itself ran the multiplex PCR reads through MiXCR, one entry per CDR3 protein. Of roughly 500,000 distinct CDR3 sequences in the sample, roughly a fifth were seen once. The sample consisted of peripheral blood mononuclear cells (PBMCs), taken when the disease was refractory, from a patient treated with antithyroid drugs. The receptors derive from a female donor with Graves disease.

Concerning this clonotype: Being one base from a much bigger clone, this may be a read error. The V and J genes are TRBV15 and TRBJ2-5, with 7 bases lining up with TRBD1. Germline V gene lookup returns CDR1 LNHNV and CDR2 YYDKDF (reference sequence). This CDR3 region has 15 residues. The V segment lost 5 bases and the J segment 4 bases; nucleotides outside the gene matches: 10. DNA of the CDR3: TGTGCCACCAGCCGAGGGGTCGCAGGGGGAGAGACCCAGTACTTC. Its translation: CATSRGVAGGETQYF.

This clonotype occurred a few times. A much larger clone lies one base from this, so it may be a read error. V usage is TRBV12-3 or TRBV12-4 and J usage is TRBJ1-4; TRBD1 is a possible D gene (5 bases). The CDR3 runs to 14 residues. The V gene lost 5 bases and the J gene lost 10 bases, with 17 bases spanning the gap. The CDR3 protein is CASSRGDGVGKLFF. The CDR3, as DNA: TGTGCCAGCAGTAGAGGGGACGGCGTTGGAAAACTGTTTTTT.

This clonotype has just a few counts. A junction boundary mismatches the germline segment, possibly from a read error. The gene calls are TRBV7-6 and TRBJ2-2; TRBD1 matches 8 bases. Germline CDR1 reads SGHVS; CDR2 reads FNYEAQ. There are 17 residues in the CDR3. CDR3 coding DNA: TGTGCTAGCAGCACACATCCCGGGACAGGGAACACCGGGGAGCTGTTTTTT. The encoded protein is CASSTHPGTGNTGELFF.

The J gene is TRBJ2-2, the V gene TRBV19; 10 bases line up with TRBD2. The CDR3 sequence is 19 residues long. V was pared by 0 bases and J by 0 bases, with 7 bases of the junction left unmatched. Germline CDR1 and CDR2: LNHDA and SQIVND (reference sequence). In DNA, the CDR3 is TGTGCCAGTAGTATAGAGTTACTAGCGGGACGCACGAACACCGGGGAGCTGTTTTTT. This sequence encodes CASSIELLAGRTNTGELFF.

This clonotype was counted many times. The V gene is TRBV3-1, the J gene TRBJ1-2; the D is unclear. Germline assignment: CDR1 LGHDT and CDR2 YNNKEL (reference sequence). V lost 3 bases to trimming and J lost 5 bases, with 10 bases between them. The CDR3 spans 13 residues. The CDR3 loop reads CASSHRTDYGYTF. The CDR3 DNA reads as TGTGCCAGCAGCCACCGGACGGATTATGGCTACACCTTC.

V and J are TRBV20-1 and TRBJ2-6, with a weak D call TRBD2 (6 bases). This CDR3 is built from 17 residues. Per germline, CDR1 DFQATT and CDR2 SNEGSKA (reference sequence). V dropped 5 bases and J dropped 0 bases, with 17 bases sitting between them. For the CDR3, the DNA is TGCAGTGCTCCCCGAGTCAGGGACTCCTCTGGGGCCAACGTCCTGACTTTC. This sequence encodes CSAPRVRDSSGANVLTF.

This clonotype was seen at least ten times. The chain employs TRBV27 and TRBJ1-5; the D gene is possibly TRBD1 (5 bases). The germline V gene has CDR1 MNHEY and CDR2 SMNVEV (reference sequence). Trimming stripped 4 bases from V and 1 base from J, with 11 bases between. CDR3 size: 15 residues. The CDR3 DNA reads TGTGCCAGCAGTTCTCAACGGGGGAGCAATCAGCCCCAGCATTTT. Its translation: CASSSQRGSNQPQHF.

This clonotype was recorded once. CDR3 protein: CASSLVLQGLFDGYTF. As DNA, the CDR3 is TGTGCCAGCAGCTTAGTCTTACAGGGGCTTTTCGATGGCTACACCTTC. The chain joins TRBV7-2 to TRBJ1-2; TRBD1 aligns across 7 bases. This CDR3 is 16 amino acids long. Germline-derived CDR1 and CDR2 are SGHTA and FQGNSA. V was pared by 1 base and J by 6 bases, with 11 bases of the junction left unmatched.

The rearrangement joins TRBV19 to TRBJ1-2; TRBD1 matches 9 bases. The CDR3 sequence is 14 residues long. Unmatched junction bases numbered 6, after V lost 5 bases and J lost 5 bases. CDR1 is LNHDA, CDR2 SQIVND, per germline (reference sequence). CDR3 region: CASSDRTGAYGYTF. For the CDR3, the DNA is TGTGCCAGTAGTGACCGGACAGGGGCGTATGGCTACACCTTC.

This clonotype was seen a handful of times. The rearrangement uses TRBV20-1 and TRBJ1-1; D is possibly TRBD1 (6 bases). Germline loops: CDR1 DFQATT, CDR2 SNEGSKA (reference sequence). V was cut by 6 bases and J by 0 bases, with 23 bases left in between. The CDR3 extends over 17 amino acids. The DNA of the CDR3 is TGCAGTGCCAGTCGGGGTGACAGGAGTCGCATGAACACTGAAGCTTTCTTT. This codes for CSASRGDRSRMNTEAFF.

The chain is built from TRBV6-1 and TRBJ1-3; no definite D call. This CDR3 comprises 12 residues. Germline V gene lookup returns CDR1 MNHNS and CDR2 SASEGT. Trimming pared 8 bases from V and 4 bases from J, leaving 9 bases between. The CDR3 bases are TGTGCCAGCGTTGGGTCAGGAAACACCATATATTTT. It translates to CASVGSGNTIYF.

The sample holds many counts of this clonotype. This rearrangement joins TRBV7-2 to TRBJ2-5; TRBD2 agrees at 15 bases. The CDR3 covers 17 residues. The germline gives CDR1 SGHTA, CDR2 FQGNSA. The trim removed 5 bases at V and 4 bases at J, leaving 8 bases unmatched. The CDR3 protein is CASSLLPGLAGGETQYF. CDR3 coding DNA: TGTGCCAGCAGCCTACTCCCGGGACTAGCGGGGGGAGAGACCCAGTACTTC.

The chain couples TRBV4-1 to TRBJ1-4; no clear D gene. Germline V lookup: CDR1 MGHRA, CDR2 YSYEKL. V gave up 1 base and J gave up 4 bases, with 13 bases separating them. There are 16 residues in the CDR3. CDR3 nucleotide sequence: TGCGCCAGCAGCCAAGGACCCCCAGGCCTTAATGAAAAACTGTTTTTT. As protein: CASSQGPPGLNEKLFF.

The V call is TRBV13, the J call TRBJ1-4; 7 nucleotides agree with TRBD1. V shed 5 bases, J shed 4 bases, and the junction held 13 bases outside the gene matches. Per the germline V gene, CDR1 is PRHDT and CDR2 is FYEKMQ (reference sequence). The CDR3 length is 17 residues. This CDR3 reads CASSRRLQGLLNEKLFF. CDR3 bases: TGTGCCAGCAGCCGCAGATTACAGGGGCTACTTAATGAAAAACTGTTTTTT.

Many counts were recorded for this clonotype. The chain has TRBV10-3 and TRBJ1-4, with D possibly TRBD1 on 6 matching bases. CDR1 and CDR2 (germline): ENHRY, SYGVKD. The CDR3 length is 15 residues. V was trimmed by 0 bases and J by 7 bases, leaving 12 bases between them. CDR3 amino acids: CAISESSGESEKLFF. The CDR3 DNA follows: TGTGCCATCAGTGAGTCGTCAGGGGAAAGTGAAAAACTGTTTTTT.

This clonotype was seen at least ten times. The V and J genes are TRBV7-2 and TRBJ1-2; D ambiguous. V gave up 1 base and J gave up 2 bases, with 11 bases separating them. The CDR3 consists of 15 residues. Germline V gene data show CDR1 as SGHTA and CDR2 as FQGNSA. The CDR3 DNA is TGTGCCAGCAGCTTAGTTGTGGACCCGAACTATGGCTACACCTTC. Its protein is CASSLVVDPNYGYTF.

This clonotype appeared a few times. The chain couples TRBV12-3 or TRBV12-4 to TRBJ2-6, with D possibly called TRBD1 or TRBD2 (5 bases each). V shed 6 bases and J shed 8 bases, with 14 bases lying between them. The CDR3 has 14 amino acids. CDR3 protein: CASRRPGAPNVLTF. In DNA form, the CDR3 reads TGTGCCAGCAGACGCCCCGGGGCTCCCAACGTCCTGACTTTC.

This clonotype appeared many times. This chain connects TRBV28 to TRBJ1-5; D is ambiguous. The germline CDR1 and CDR2 sequences are MDHEN and SYDVKM. Deletions cut 7 bases from V and 1 base from J, with 11 bases between. CDR3 size: 14 residues. In nucleotides, the CDR3 is TGTGCCAGCAAGGAGGGTCTAAGCAATCAGCCCCAGCATTTT. This encodes CASKEGLSNQPQHF.

The chain recombines TRBV7-2 with TRBJ2-3; the D is unclear. The CDR3 covers 15 residues. V was clipped by 1 base and J by 0 bases, with 8 bases between them. In germline, CDR1 is SGHTA, CDR2 FQGNSA. The CDR3 here is CASSLVQPSTDTQYF. In DNA, the CDR3 is TGTGCCAGCAGCTTAGTACAGCCTAGCACAGATACGCAGTATTTT. The full variable domain, rest sourced from reference TRBV7-2 and TRBJ2-3, is GAGVSQSPSNKVTEKGKDVELRCDPISGHTALYWYRQSLGQGLEFLIYFQGNSAPDKSGLPSDRFSAERTGGSVSTLTIQRTQQEDSAVYLCASSLVQPSTDTQYFGPGTRLTVL.

This clonotype was recorded a few times. The chain combines TRBV6-1 with TRBJ2-7; 7 nucleotides agree with TRBD2. This CDR3 contains 16 residues. The ends lost 6 bases at V and 0 bases at J; junction bases unmatched: 11. Germline V gene lookup returns CDR1 MNHNS and CDR2 SASEGT. CDR3 in DNA: TGTGCCAGCAGCGAACCCGTACGGGGGGTCTCCTACGAGCAGTACTTC. Protein sequence: CASSEPVRGVSYEQYF.

The rearrangement joins TRBV11-2 to TRBJ2-2; D possibly corresponds to TRBD2 (5 bases). Trimming took off 5 bases at V and 2 bases at J, with 12 bases between the two ends. Germline V CDR1 and CDR2: SGHAT, FQNNGV. CDR3 length equals 15 residues. The CDR3 nucleotides are TGTGCCAGCAGCCCCCGACTACCAAACACCGGGGAGCTGTTTTTT. Protein sequence: CASSPRLPNTGELFF.

This clonotype was counted only a few times. The CDR3 is CASRPNLDNQPQHF. CDR3 in DNA: TGCGCCAGCAGGCCGAACCTCGACAATCAGCCCCAGCATTTT. This rearrangement joins TRBV5-1 to TRBJ1-5; D not resolved. CDR3 size: 14 residues. V was shortened by 5 bases and J by 3 bases, with 12 bases between the two germline ends. The germline V gene has CDR1 SGHRS and CDR2 YFSETQ.

The chain links TRBV4-3 to TRBJ1-5; 8 bases align to TRBD1. Looked up from germline, CDR1 is LGHNA and CDR2 is YSLEER. The CDR3 is made up of 14 amino acids. V shed 5 bases, J shed 6 bases, and the junction held 6 bases outside the gene matches. For the CDR3, the DNA is TGCGCCAGCAGCTCCGACAGGGGAAGTCAGCCCCAGCATTTT. Amino acids: CASSSDRGSQPQHF.

This clonotype has a handful of counts. V is TRBV20-1 and J is TRBJ2-1; 7 bases align to TRBD1. The CDR3 loop spans 12 amino acids. CDR1 is DFQATT and CDR2 is SNEGSKA in the germline V gene (reference sequence). V lost 4 bases, J lost 6 bases, and 3 bases stayed unmatched. The DNA for the CDR3 is TGCAGTGCTACAAGACAGGGCAATGAGCAGTTCTTC. Protein: CSATRQGNEQFF.

This clonotype turned up a few times. The chain has TRBV11-2 and TRBJ1-1; D gene ambiguous. V lost 3 bases and J 5 bases, leaving 7 bases between the germline ends. CDR3 size: 12 residues. CDR1 and CDR2 from the germline V gene are SGHAT and FQNNGV. The CDR3 DNA is TGTGCCAGCAGCTTCCAGGAAACTGAAGCTTTCTTT. Encoded protein: CASSFQETEAFF.

Note on this clonotype: This could be a read error, since a much larger clone is one nucleotide away. V is TRBV2 and J is TRBJ1-5; maybe TRBD1 (6 bases). Trimming pared 6 bases from V and 2 bases from J, leaving 14 bases between. There are 15 residues in the CDR3. Germline loops: CDR1 SNHLY, CDR2 FYNNEI. The CDR3 nucleotides are TGTGCCAGCAGGACGGACAGAAATGGCAATCAGCCCCAGCATTTT. Amino acids: CASRTDRNGNQPQHF.

The sample holds a few counts of this clonotype. The CDR3 nucleotides read TGCAGCGTTGAAATCGGGGGAGAGACCCAGTACTTC. This translates into CSVEIGGETQYF. The chain joins TRBV29-1 to TRBJ2-5, with a possible D match to TRBD2 (6 bases). CDR1 SQVTM and CDR2 ANQGSEA come from the germline V gene. The length of the CDR3 is 12 residues. Trimming left V 2 bases short and J 4 bases short, with 8 bases between.